The entry below gives a single T cell receptor beta chain sequence along with its context. The protocol was immunoSEQ multiplex PCR, while the TCRdb copy is restricted to in-frame clones and leaves out a portion. The sample contains about 710,000 clones, around 87% of which appear only once. These data are taken from a study of shared T cell receptors in the human thymus. The CDR3 totals 19 residues. Unmatched junction bases numbered 19, after V lost 6 bases and J lost 0 bases. Germline CDR1 and CDR2: LGHNT and FRNRAP. The data also belong to a second study, concerning human thymus T cells.

This clonotype originated in a boy younger than two with a congenital heart defect. The sequencing sample was made of thymocytes. The chain has TRBV12-5 and TRBJ1-1; 7 bases match TRBD1. For the CDR3, the DNA is TGTGCTAGTGGCCCACCCCAACGGACAGGCGCTCCCTTGAACACTGAAGCTTTCTTT. It encodes CASGPPQRTGAPLNTEAFF.